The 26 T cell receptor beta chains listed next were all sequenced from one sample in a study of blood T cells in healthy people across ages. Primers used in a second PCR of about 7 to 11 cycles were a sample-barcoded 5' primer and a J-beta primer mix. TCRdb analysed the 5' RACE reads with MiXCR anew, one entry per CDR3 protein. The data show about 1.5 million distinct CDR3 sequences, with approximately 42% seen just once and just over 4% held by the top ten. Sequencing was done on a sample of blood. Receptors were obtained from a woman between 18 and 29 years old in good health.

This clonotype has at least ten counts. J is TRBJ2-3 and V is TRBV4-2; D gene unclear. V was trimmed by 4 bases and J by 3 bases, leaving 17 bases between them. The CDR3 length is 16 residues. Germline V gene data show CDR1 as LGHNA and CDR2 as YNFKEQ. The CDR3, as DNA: TGTGCCAGCAGCCCCTATACGGGTGGTGGGACAGATACGCAGTATTTT. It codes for CASSPYTGGGTDTQYF.

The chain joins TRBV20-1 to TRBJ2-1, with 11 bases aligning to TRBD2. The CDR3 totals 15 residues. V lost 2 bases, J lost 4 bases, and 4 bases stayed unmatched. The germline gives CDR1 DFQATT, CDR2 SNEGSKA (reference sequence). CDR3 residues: CSARPPSGGYNEQFF. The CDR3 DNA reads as TGCAGTGCTAGACCCCCTAGCGGGGGGTACAATGAGCAGTTCTTC.

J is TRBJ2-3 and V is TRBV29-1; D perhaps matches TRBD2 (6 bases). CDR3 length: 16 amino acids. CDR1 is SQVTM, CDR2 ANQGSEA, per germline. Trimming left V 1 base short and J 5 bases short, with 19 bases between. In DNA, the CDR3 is TGCAGCGTTGAAGGTGGGGGATTGCGGGAACAAGATACGCAGTATTTT. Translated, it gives CSVEGGGLREQDTQYF.

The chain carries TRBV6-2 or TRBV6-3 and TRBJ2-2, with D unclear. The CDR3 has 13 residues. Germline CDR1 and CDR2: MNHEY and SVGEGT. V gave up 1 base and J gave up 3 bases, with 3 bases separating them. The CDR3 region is CASSYYDTGELFF. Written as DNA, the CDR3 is TGTGCCAGCAGTTACTACGACACCGGGGAGCTGTTTTTT.

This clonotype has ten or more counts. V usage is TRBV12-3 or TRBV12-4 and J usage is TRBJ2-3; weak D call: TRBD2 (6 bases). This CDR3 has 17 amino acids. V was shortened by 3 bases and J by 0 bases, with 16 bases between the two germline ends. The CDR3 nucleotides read TGTGCCAGCAGTTTTCAATTAGTTGCGGGGAGCACAGATACGCAGTATTTT. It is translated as CASSFQLVAGSTDTQYF.

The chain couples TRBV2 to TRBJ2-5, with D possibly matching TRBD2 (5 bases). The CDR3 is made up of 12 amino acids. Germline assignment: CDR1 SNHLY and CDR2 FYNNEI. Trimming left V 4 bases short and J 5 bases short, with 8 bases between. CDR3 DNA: TGTGCCAGCAGTGTCGAGCGGGAGACCCAGTACTTC. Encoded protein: CASSVERETQYF.

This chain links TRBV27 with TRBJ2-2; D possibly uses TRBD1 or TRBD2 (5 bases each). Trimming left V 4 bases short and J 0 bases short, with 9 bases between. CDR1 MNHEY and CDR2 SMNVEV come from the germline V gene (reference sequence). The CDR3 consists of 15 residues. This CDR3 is CASSWGSTNTGELFF. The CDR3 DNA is TGTGCCAGCAGTTGGGGGTCTACGAACACCGGGGAGCTGTTTTTT.

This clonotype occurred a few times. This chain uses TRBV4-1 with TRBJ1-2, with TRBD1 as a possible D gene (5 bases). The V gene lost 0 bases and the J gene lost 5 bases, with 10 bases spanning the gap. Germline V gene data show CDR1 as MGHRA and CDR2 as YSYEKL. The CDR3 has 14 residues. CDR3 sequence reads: CASSQDRVWYGYTF. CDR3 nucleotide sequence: TGCGCCAGCAGCCAAGACAGGGTGTGGTATGGCTACACCTTC.

The CDR3 DNA sequence: TGTGCCAGCAGATCTCGGACAGCAGGCACTGAAGCTTTCTTT. Protein product: CASRSRTAGTEAFF. The chain joins TRBV2 to TRBJ1-1; perhaps TRBD1 as D (6 bases). The V end lost 6 bases, the J end lost 4 bases, and 15 bases lay between the germline ends. Germline assignment: CDR1 SNHLY and CDR2 FYNNEI. This CDR3 comprises 14 residues.

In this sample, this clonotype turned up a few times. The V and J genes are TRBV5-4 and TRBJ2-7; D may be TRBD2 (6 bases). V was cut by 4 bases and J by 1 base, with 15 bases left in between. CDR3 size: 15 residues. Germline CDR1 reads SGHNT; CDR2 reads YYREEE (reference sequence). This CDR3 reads CASSLPGLTSYEQYF. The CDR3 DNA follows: TGTGCCAGCAGCCTTCCGGGACTCACGTCCTACGAGCAGTACTTC.

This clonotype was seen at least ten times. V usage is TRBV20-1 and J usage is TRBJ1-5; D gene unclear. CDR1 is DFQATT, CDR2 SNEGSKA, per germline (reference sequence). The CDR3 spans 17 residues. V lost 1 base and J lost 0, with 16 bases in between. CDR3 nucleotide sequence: TGCAGTGCTAGAGGGGGAGAGGGCGTTTATAGCAATCAGCCCCAGCATTTT. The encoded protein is CSARGGEGVYSNQPQHF.

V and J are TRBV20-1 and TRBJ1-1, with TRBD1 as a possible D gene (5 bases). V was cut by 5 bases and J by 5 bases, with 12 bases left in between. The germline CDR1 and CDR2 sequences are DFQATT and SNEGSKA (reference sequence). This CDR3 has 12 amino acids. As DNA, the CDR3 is TGCAGTGCTGGGGCAGCCGGGACTGAAGCTTTCTTT. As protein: CSAGAAGTEAFF.

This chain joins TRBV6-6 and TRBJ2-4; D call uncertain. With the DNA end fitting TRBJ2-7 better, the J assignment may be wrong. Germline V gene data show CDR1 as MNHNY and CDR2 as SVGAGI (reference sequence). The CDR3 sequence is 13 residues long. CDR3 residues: CASSPPDNYEQYF. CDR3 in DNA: TGTGCCAGCAGTCCCCCCGACAACTACGAGCAGTACTTC.

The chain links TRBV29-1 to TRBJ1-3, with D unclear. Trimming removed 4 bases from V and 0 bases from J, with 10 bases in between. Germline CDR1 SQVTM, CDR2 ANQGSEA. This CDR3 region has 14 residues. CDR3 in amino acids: CSVAGRRSGNTIYF. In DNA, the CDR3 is TGCAGCGTTGCTGGGCGCCGCTCTGGAAACACCATATATTTT.

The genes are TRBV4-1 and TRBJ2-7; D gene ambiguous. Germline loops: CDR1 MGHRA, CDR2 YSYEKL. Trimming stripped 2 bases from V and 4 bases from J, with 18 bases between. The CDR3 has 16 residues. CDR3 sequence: CASSQQDTSSKYEQYF. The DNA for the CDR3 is TGCGCCAGCAGCCAACAAGATACCAGTAGTAAGTACGAGCAGTACTTC.

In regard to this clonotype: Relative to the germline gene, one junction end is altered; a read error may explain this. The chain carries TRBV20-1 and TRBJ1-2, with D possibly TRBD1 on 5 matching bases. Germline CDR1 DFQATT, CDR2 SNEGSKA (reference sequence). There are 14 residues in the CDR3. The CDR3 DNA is TGCAGTGCTCGAGATCGCAGGGCCTACTATGGCTACACCTTC. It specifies CSARDRRAYYGYTF.

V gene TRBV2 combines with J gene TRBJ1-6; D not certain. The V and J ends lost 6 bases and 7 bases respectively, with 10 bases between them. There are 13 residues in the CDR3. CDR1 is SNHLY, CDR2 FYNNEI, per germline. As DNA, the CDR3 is TGTGCCAGCAGGGTGAATGAGAATTCACCCCTCCACTTT. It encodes CASRVNENSPLHF.

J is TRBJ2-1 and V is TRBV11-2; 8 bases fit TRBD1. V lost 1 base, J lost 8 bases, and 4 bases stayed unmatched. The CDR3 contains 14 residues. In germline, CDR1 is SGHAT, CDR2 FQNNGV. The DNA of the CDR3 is TGTGCCAGCAGCTTAGTGACAGGGGTTGATGAGCAGTTCTTC. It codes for CASSLVTGVDEQFF.

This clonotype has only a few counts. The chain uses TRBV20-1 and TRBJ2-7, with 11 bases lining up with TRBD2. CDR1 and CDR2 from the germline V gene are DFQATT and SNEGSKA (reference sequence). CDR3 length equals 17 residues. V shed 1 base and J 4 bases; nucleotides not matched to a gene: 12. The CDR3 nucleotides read TGCAGTGCTAGAGGGGTTGGGCTAGCGGGAGGAAAATACGAGCAGTACTTC. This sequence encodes CSARGVGLAGGKYEQYF.

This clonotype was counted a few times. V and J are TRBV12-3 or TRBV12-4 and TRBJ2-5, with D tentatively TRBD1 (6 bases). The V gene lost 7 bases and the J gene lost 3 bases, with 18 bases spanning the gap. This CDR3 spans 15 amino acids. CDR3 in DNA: TGTGCCAGCACCTCCGGGACATCCCATGAAGAGACCCAGTACTTC. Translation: CASTSGTSHEETQYF.

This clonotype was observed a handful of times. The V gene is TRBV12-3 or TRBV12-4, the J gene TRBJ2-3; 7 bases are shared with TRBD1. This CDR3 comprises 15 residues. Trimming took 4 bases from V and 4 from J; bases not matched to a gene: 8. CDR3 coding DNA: TGTGCCAGCAGTTCACCGACAGGGCCGGCAGATACGCAGTATTTT. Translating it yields CASSSPTGPADTQYF.

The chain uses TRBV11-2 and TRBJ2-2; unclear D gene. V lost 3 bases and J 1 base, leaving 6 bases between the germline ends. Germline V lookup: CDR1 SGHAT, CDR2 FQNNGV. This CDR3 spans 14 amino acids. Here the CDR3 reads CASSLRVNTGELFF. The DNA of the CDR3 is TGTGCCAGCAGCTTGCGCGTGAACACCGGGGAGCTGTTTTTT.

The CDR3 reads CASSQLTGGEKLFF. The CDR3 DNA sequence: TGTGCCAGCAGCCAATTGACAGGGGGAGAAAAACTGTTTTTT. This chain joins TRBV3-1 and TRBJ1-4; 9 bases line up with TRBD1. The germline CDR1 and CDR2 sequences are LGHDT and YNNKEL (reference sequence). V gave up 2 bases and J gave up 8 bases; unmatched junction bases: 3. CDR3 size: 14 residues. Full variable domain (remainder filled in from reference TRBV3-1 and TRBJ1-4): DTAVSQTPKYLVTQMGNDKSIKCEQNLGHDTMYWYKQDSKKFLKIMFSYNNKELIINETVPNRFSPKSPDKAHLNLHINSLELGDSAVYFCASSQLTGGEKLFFGSGTQLSVL.

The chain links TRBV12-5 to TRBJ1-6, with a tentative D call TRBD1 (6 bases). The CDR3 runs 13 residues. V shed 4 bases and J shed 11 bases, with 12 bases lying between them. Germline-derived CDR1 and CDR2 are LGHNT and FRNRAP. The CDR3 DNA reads TGTGCTAGTGGTTCCTTACAGGGTGCACCCCTCCACTTT. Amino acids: CASGSLQGAPLHF.

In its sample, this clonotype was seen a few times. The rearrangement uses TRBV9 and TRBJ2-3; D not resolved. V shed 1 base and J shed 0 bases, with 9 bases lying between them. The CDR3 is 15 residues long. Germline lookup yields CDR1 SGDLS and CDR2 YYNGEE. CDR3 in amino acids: CASSVQPQSTDTQYF. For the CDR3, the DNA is TGTGCCAGCAGCGTACAACCTCAGAGCACAGATACGCAGTATTTT.

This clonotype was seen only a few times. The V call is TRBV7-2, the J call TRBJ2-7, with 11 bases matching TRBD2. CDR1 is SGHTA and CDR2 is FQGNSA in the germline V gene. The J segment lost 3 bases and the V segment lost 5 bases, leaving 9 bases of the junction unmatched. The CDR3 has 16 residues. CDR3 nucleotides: TGTGCCAGCAGCAGAATGACTAGCGGGATCGTCTACGAGCAGTACTTC. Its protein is CASSRMTSGIVYEQYF.